This TCR beta chain was captured by sequencing in a study of patients and donors after allogeneic stem cell transplantation. This clonotype occurred a few times. TCRdb re-called the RT-PCR reads with MiXCR, one entry per CDR3 protein. The table has about a million distinct CDR3 sequences, roughly 17% seen once. The TCR comes from a human donor who was either an allogeneic HSCT recipient or a stem cell or donor lymphocyte infusion donor (not recorded which). It is not recorded whose cells these are; they may come from a transplant donor. The sample comprised blood, either unsorted or a sorted T cell fraction (not recorded which).

The CDR3 reads CASSQEEGQSSSYEQYF. CDR3 nucleotides: TGTGCCAGCAGCCAAGAAGAGGGACAGTCGAGCTCCTACGAGCAGTACTTC. The chain couples TRBV4-2 to TRBJ2-7, with TRBD1 matching 7 bases. The V segment lost 0 bases and the J segment 0 bases; nucleotides outside the gene matches: 8. Germline loops: CDR1 LGHNA, CDR2 YNFKEQ. The CDR3 is 17 residues long.